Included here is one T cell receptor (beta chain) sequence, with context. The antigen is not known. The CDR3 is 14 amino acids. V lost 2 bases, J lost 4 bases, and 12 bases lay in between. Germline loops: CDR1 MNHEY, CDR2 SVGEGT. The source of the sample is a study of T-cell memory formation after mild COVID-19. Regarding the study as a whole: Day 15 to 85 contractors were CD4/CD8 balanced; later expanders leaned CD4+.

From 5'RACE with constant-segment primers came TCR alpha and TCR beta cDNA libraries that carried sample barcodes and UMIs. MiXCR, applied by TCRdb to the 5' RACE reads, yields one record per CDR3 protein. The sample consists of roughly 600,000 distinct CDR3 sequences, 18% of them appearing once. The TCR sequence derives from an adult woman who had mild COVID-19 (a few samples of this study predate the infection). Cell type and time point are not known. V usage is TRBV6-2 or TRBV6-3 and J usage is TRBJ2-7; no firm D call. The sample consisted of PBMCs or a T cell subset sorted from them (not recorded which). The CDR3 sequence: CASSYVGPKYEQYF. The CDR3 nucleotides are TGTGCCAGCAGTTACGTTGGGCCCAAGTACGAGCAGTACTTC.